This T cell receptor (beta chain) was captured by sequencing in a study of shared clonotypes between healthy human individuals. Whole-study findings and limits: Naive subsets typically showed greater estimated richness than memory subsets. The sharing of approximately 5.1% of naive CD4 clonotypes was seen across a handful of donors.

On this clone: Its antigen is not identified.

The CDR3 runs to 14 residues. Germline lookup yields CDR1 SQVTM and CDR2 ANQGSEA. V was cut by 6 bases and J by 6 bases, with 21 bases left in between. At a deep level, the assay was run. Clones were sequenced by immunoSEQ multiplex PCR, and TCRdb holds only the in-frame ones, with some missing. The sample lists a few million clones; almost 96% were seen once. This rearrangement joins TRBV29-1 to TRBJ2-7; D possibly matches TRBD1 or TRBD2 (5 bases each). This TCR was sampled from a young man in good health. Sequencing input: naive CD4+ T cells sorted from blood. Described subset: CD45RA+ positively selected. CDR3 amino acids: CSVGDGGRWGEQYF. DNA for the CDR3: TGCAGCGTGGGGGATGGGGGTCGTTGGGGCGAGCAGTACTTC.